Listed here are 11 T cell receptor beta chains from one sample, sequenced in a study of CD8 T cells in Susac syndrome. Random hexamers were used to reverse transcribe the RNA input (roughly 0.5 to 1 ug). A single record per CDR3 protein comes from TCRdb applying MiXCR to the immunoSEQ multiplex PCR reads. Of 130,000 to 150,000 distinct CDR3 sequences in the sample, around 95% were seen once. Sequencing was done on a sample of CD4+ T cells from PBMCs. The receptors derive from a human donor with Susac syndrome.

The chain is built from TRBV12-5 and TRBJ2-7; 9 positions agree with TRBD1. Germline V gives CDR1 LGHNT, CDR2 FRNRAP. CDR3 length: 13 amino acids. DNA of the CDR3: TGTGCCCCTGGCCGGGACAGGGCCAACGAGCAGTACTTC. Amino acid sequence: CAPGRDRANEQYF.

The chain is built from TRBV20-1 and TRBJ1-1; perhaps TRBD1 as D (5 bases). This CDR3 region has 14 residues. Germline V gene data show CDR1 as DFQATT and CDR2 as SNEGSKA (reference sequence). V lost 5 bases and J 1 base, leaving 14 bases between the germline ends. The CDR3 sequence is CSARDGARNTEAFF. The DNA of the CDR3 is TGCAGTGCTCGGGATGGGGCTCGGAACACTGAAGCTTTCTTT.

This clonotype is a singleton in its sample. V gene TRBV18 combines with J gene TRBJ2-1; 7 bases align to TRBD1. The germline V gene has CDR1 KGHSH and CDR2 LQKENI. The trim removed 4 bases at V and 10 bases at J, leaving 4 bases unmatched. The CDR3 consists of 12 residues. CDR3 coding DNA: TGTGCCAGCTCACGACAGGGTAAGGAGCAGTTCTTC. This codes for CASSRQGKEQFF.

This chain links TRBV4-1 with TRBJ2-5; D possibly matches TRBD1 or TRBD2 (6 bases each). The CDR3 sequence is 16 residues long. The V end was cut by 0 bases, the J end by 2 bases, with 13 bases between. Germline CDR1 MGHRA, CDR2 YSYEKL. Here the CDR3 DNA reads TGCGCCAGCAGCCAAGAAAGGGGGGACTTACAAGAGACCCAGTACTTC. Translation gives CASSQERGDLQETQYF.

The chain carries TRBV9 and TRBJ2-1; D may be TRBD2 (5 bases). V lost 0 bases, J lost 5 bases, and 12 bases lay in between. The germline V gene has CDR1 SGDLS and CDR2 YYNGEE. This CDR3 contains 15 residues. CDR3 nucleotide sequence: TGTGCCAGCAGCGTAGTGACTACCCCCAACAATGAGCAGTTCTTC. It is translated as CASSVVTTPNNEQFF.

The CDR3 is CASSSKGLAADTQYF. In DNA, the CDR3 is TGTGCCAGCAGCTCAAAAGGACTAGCGGCGGATACGCAGTATTTT. The genes are TRBV5-4 and TRBJ2-3; 10 nucleotides agree with TRBD2. J lost 6 bases, V lost 3 bases, and 7 bases had no gene match. Germline values: CDR1 SGHNT, CDR2 YYREEE (reference sequence). This CDR3 comprises 15 residues.

This clonotype was seen just once. The chain recombines TRBV13 with TRBJ2-6; D not certain. The CDR3 is 19 residues long. Germline CDR1 reads PRHDT; CDR2 reads FYEKMQ (reference sequence). V lost 1 base, J lost 1 base, and 17 bases lay in between. CDR3 sequence: CASSLDKVRRQSGANVLTF. The CDR3 coding sequence is TGTGCCAGCAGCTTAGACAAGGTGCGACGGCAATCTGGGGCCAACGTCCTGACTTTC.

The chain employs TRBV9 and TRBJ2-7; 11 bases match TRBD1. Germline loops: CDR1 SGDLS, CDR2 YYNGEE. This CDR3 has 13 amino acids. With 4 bases clipped from V and 7 bases from J, the junction kept 4 bases outside the gene matches. In DNA, the CDR3 is TGTGCCAGCAGCCCGGGACAGGGGGGAGAGCAGTACTTC. This sequence encodes CASSPGQGGEQYF. Together with reference TRBV9 and TRBJ2-7, the CDR3 gives the full variable domain: DSGVTQTPKHLITATGQRVTLRCSPRSGDLSVYWYQQSLDQGLQFLIQYYNGEERAKGNILERFSAQQFPDLHSELNLSSLELGDSALYFCASSPGQGGEQYFGPGTRLTVT.

The CDR3 spells CASSPGLAGETQYF. The CDR3 DNA is TGCGCCAGCAGCCCGGGACTAGCAGGGGAGACCCAGTACTTC. The chain carries TRBV4-1 and TRBJ2-5, with 9 positions matching TRBD2. Germline trimming cut 4 bases from V and 5 bases from J; bases unmatched to any gene: 5. Germline CDR1 MGHRA, CDR2 YSYEKL. This CDR3 is 14 amino acids long.

The chain links TRBV5-1 to TRBJ2-2, with D unresolved. Trimming pared 7 bases from V and 0 bases from J, leaving 10 bases between. The V gene's germline CDR1 is SGHRS and CDR2 YFSETQ. The CDR3 runs to 14 residues. The CDR3: CASAPESNTGELFF. The CDR3 region has the DNA TGCGCCAGCGCCCCTGAGTCGAACACCGGGGAGCTGTTTTTT.

The chain links TRBV11-2 to TRBJ2-1; no firm D call. The CDR3 is made up of 14 amino acids. CDR1 and CDR2 from the germline V gene are SGHAT and FQNNGV. V lost 5 bases to trimming and J lost 8 bases, with 16 bases between them. The CDR3 region is CASSKSPRLDEQFF. The CDR3 DNA reads as TGTGCCAGCAGCAAGTCCCCGCGGTTGGATGAGCAGTTCTTC.